This T cell receptor beta chain was documented in a study of cytomegalovirus exposure and HLA in healthy donors. Findings and limits, study-wide: Only CMV serostatus was available as immune exposure information. Per a later analysis, HLA-associated TCR beta chains showed more clonal expansion than other, equally common TCR beta chains. Researchers reported in a later analysis that common viral pathogens appeared linked to several top clusters. Earlier analysis yielded a pattern in which most TCR beta V segments were productive about 87% or about 30% of the time.

This CDR3 comprises 16 residues. The V segment lost 1 base and the J segment 7 bases; nucleotides outside the gene matches: 11. Germline V CDR1 and CDR2: MGHRA, YSYEKL. A remark on this clone: Its antigen remains unknown.

Vbeta (60) and Jbeta (13) primers were used in the PCR. Measured with immunoSEQ multiplex PCR; TCRdb has only the in-frame clones, and not every one. The table lists 200,000 or so clones, about 70% of them singletons. Input material: PBMCs. The genes are TRBV4-1 and TRBJ2-7; 9 nucleotides match TRBD1. This receptor was taken from a man aged 35 to 55 in good health and CMV-seropositive. The CDR3 is CASSQVPTGGSGEQYF. CDR3 bases: TGCGCCAGCAGCCAAGTTCCGACAGGGGGATCGGGGGAGCAGTACTTC.